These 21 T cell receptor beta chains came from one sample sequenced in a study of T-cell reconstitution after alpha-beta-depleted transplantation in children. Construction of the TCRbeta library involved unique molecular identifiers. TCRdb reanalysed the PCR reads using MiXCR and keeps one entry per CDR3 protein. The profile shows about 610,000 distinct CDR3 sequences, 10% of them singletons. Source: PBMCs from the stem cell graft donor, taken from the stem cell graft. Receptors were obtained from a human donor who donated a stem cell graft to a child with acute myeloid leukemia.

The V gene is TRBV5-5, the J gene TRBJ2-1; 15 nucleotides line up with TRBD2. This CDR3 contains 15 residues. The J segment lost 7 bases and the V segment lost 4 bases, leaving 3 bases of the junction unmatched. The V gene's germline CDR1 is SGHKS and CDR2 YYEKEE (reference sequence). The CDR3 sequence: CASSMGTSGGNEQFF. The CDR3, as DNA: TGTGCCAGCAGCATGGGGACTAGCGGGGGGAATGAGCAGTTCTTC.

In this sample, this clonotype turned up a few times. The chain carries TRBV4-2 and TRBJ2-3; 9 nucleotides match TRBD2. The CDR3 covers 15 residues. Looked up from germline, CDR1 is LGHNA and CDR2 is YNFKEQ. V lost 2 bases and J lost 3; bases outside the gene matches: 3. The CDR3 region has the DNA TGTGCCAGCAGCCAACTAGCGGGGCCTACAGATACGCAGTATTTT. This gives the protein CASSQLAGPTDTQYF.

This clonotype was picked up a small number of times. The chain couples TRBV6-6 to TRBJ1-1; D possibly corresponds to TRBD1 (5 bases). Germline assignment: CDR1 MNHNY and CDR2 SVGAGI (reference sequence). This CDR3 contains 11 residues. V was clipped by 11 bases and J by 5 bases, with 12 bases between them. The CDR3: CAGGGGTEAFF. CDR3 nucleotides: TGTGCCGGTGGGGGGGGGACTGAAGCTTTCTTT.

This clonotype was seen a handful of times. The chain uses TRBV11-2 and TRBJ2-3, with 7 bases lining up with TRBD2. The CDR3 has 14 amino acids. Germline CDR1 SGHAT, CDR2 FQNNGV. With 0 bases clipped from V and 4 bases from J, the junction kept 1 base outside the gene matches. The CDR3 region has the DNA TGTGCCAGCAGCTTAGAGGGACTATCAGATACGCAGTATTTT. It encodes CASSLEGLSDTQYF.

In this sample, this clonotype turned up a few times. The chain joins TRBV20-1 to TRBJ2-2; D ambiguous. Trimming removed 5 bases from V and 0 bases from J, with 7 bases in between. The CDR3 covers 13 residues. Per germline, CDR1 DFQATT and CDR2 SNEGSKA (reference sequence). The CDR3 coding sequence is TGCAGTGCTTGCGATACGAACACCGGGGAGCTGTTTTTT. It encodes CSACDTNTGELFF.

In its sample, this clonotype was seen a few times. The CDR3 sequence: CASSLLADLNSPLHF. The CDR3 region has the DNA TGTGCCAGCAGTCTTTTAGCGGACCTTAATTCACCCCTCCACTTT. This chain joins TRBV12-3 or TRBV12-4 and TRBJ1-6, with no clear D. The CDR3 has 15 residues. With 5 bases removed from V and 6 bases from J, the gap between germline ends came to 14 bases.

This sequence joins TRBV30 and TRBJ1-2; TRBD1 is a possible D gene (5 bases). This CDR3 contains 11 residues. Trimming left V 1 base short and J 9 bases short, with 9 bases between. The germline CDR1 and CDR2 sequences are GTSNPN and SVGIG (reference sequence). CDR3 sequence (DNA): TGTGCCTGGAGTGGGGGGTCGAGCTACACCTTC. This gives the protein CAWSGGSSYTF.

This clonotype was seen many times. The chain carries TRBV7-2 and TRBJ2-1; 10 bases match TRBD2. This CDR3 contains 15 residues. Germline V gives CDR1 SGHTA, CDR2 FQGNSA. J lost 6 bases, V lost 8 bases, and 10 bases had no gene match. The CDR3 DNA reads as TGTGCCAGCGGTCTAGCGGGAGAGAGGTCCAATGAGCAGTTCTTC. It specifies CASGLAGERSNEQFF.

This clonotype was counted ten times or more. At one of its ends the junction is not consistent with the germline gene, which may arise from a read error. CDR3 residues: CASRASGIITALGIF. The CDR3 coding sequence is TGTGCCAGCAGGGCATCCGGGATAATAACCGCCCTAGGGATCTTC. The rearrangement joins TRBV12-3 or TRBV12-4 to TRBJ2-1; TRBD2 might be the D (5 bases). The length of the CDR3 is 15 residues.

The CDR3 nucleotides are TGTGCCAGTAGTATAGCGGACCGCTCCTACAATGAGCAGTTCTTC. This encodes CASSIADRSYNEQFF. V and J are TRBV19 and TRBJ2-1; D gene ambiguous. The CDR3 spans 15 residues. Per germline, CDR1 LNHDA and CDR2 SQIVND (reference sequence). V lost 1 base and J lost 0, with 7 bases in between.

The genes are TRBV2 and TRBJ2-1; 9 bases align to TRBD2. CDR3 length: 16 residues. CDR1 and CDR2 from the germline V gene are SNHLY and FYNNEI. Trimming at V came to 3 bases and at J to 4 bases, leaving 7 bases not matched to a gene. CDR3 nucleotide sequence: TGTGCCAGCAGTGAGAATGCGGGAGGGCCATACAATGAGCAGTTCTTC. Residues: CASSENAGGPYNEQFF.

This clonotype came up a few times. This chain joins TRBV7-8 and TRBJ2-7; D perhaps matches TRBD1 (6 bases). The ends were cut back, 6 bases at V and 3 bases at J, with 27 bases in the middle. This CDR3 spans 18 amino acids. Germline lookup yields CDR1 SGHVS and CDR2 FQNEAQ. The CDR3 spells CASSIGSRSGGRFYEQYF. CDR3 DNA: TGTGCCAGCAGTATAGGCTCGCGTAGTGGGGGCCGTTTCTACGAGCAGTACTTC. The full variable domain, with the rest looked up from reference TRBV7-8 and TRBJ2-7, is GAGVSQSPRYKVAKRGQDVALRCDPISGHVSLFWYQQALGQGPEFLTYFQNEAQLDKSGLPSDRFFAERPEGSVSTLKIQRTQQEDSAVYLCASSIGSRSGGRFYEQYFGPGTRLTVT.

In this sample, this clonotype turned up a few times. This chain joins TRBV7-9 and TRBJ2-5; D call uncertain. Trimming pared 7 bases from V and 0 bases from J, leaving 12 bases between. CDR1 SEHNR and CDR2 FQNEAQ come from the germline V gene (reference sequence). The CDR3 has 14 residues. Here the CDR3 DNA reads TGTGCCAGCACCCCCCTCGCGTACCAAGAGACCCAGTACTTC. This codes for CASTPLAYQETQYF.

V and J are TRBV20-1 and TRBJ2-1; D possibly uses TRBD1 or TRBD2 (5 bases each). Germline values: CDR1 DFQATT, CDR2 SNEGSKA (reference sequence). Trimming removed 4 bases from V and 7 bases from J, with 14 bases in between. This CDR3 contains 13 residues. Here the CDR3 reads CSAKAGTVNEQFF. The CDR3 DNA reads TGCAGTGCTAAGGCCGGGACGGTTAATGAGCAGTTCTTC.

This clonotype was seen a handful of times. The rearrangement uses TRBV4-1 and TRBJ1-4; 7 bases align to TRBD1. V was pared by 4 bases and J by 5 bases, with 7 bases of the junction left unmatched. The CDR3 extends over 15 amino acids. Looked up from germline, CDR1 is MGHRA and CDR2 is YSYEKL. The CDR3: CASSPWTGTNEKLFF. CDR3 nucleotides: TGCGCCAGCAGCCCCTGGACAGGAACGAATGAAAAACTGTTTTTT.

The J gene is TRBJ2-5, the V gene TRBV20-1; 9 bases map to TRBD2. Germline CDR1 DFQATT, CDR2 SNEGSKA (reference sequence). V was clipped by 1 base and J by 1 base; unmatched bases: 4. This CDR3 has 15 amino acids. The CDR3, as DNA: TGCAGTGCTAGAGTTACTAGCGGGCGCCAAGAGACCCAGTACTTC. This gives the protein CSARVTSGRQETQYF.

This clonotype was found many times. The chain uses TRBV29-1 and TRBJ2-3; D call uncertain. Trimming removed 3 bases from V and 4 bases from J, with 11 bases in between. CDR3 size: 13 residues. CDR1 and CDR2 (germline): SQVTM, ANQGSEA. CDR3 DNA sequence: TGCAGCGTTGAGAGCGACCTTCCAGATACGCAGTATTTT. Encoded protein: CSVESDLPDTQYF.

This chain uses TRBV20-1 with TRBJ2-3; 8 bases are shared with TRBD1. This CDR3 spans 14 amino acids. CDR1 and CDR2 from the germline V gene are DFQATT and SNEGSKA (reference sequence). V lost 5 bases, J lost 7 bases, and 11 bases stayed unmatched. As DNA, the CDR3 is TGCAGTGCTCCACCAGGGGGCCGACCCAATACGCAGTATTTT. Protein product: CSAPPGGRPNTQYF.

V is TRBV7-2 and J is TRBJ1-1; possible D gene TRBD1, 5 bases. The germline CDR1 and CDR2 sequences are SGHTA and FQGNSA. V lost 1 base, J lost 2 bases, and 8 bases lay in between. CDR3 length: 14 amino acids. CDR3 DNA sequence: TGTGCCAGCAGCTTAGGGTGGACAAACACTGAAGCTTTCTTT. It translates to CASSLGWTNTEAFF.

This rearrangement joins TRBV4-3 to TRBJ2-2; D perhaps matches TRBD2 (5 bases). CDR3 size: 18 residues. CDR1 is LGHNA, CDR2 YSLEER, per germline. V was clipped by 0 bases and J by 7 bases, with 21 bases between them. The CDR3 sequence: CASSQDWGGSGRFGELFF. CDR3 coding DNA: TGCGCCAGCAGCCAAGATTGGGGTGGGAGTGGAAGATTCGGGGAGCTGTTTTTT.

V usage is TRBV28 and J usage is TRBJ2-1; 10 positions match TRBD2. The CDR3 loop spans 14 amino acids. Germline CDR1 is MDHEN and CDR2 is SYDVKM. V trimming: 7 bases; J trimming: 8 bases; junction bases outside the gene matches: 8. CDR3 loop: CASTEREGADEQFF. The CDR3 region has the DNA TGTGCCAGCACTGAGCGGGAGGGAGCGGATGAGCAGTTCTTC. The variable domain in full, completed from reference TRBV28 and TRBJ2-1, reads DVKVTQSSRYLVKRTGEKVFLECVQDMDHENMFWYRQDPGLGLRLIYFSYDVKMKEKGDIPEGYSVSREKKERFSLILESASTNQTSMYLCASTEREGADEQFFGPGTRLTVL.